The rows below give T cell receptor beta chains drawn from one sample of a study of glioma-infiltrating T cells after dendritic cell vaccination. TCRdb's table, derived via immunoSEQ multiplex PCR, lists solely in-frame clones and lacks some. This table has approximately 22,000 clones, 79% appearing once. Sample: blood, taken before dendritic cell vaccination. The receptor source for this set is a human donor with glioblastoma. Both conserved end residues are part of each CDR3. D genes are given only for firm matches. A clone size is listed for some rows: how often the clone was seen (once, few, many), or a class if it is expanded.

14	-	TRBV30	-	TRBJ2-7	CAWSLGRNAYEQYF	TGTGCCTGGAGTCTCGGGAGAAATGCCTACGAGCAGTACTTC
16	-	TRBV7-8	TRBD1	TRBJ1-3	CASSSSGTGGRNTIYF	TGTGCCAGCAGCTCGTCCGGGACAGGGGGAAGAAACACCATATATTTT
17	-	TRBV4-3	-	TRBJ1-2	CASSQEGLGPADYGYTF	TGCGCCAGCAGCCAAGAGGGGCTCGGGCCGGCCGACTATGGCTACACCTTC
14	-	TRBV5-1	-	TRBJ1-2	CASSLDRAHYGYTF	TGCGCCAGCAGCTTGGACAGGGCCCATTATGGCTACACCTTC
15	-	TRBV7-9	TRBD2	TRBJ2-5	CASSAPSGTGETQYF	TGTGCCAGCAGCGCCCCTAGCGGAACGGGGGAGACCCAGTACTTC
13	few	TRBV25-1	-	TRBJ2-7	CASSEGQPYEQYF	TGTGCCAGCAGTGAAGGGCAACCCTACGAGCAGTACTTC
14	-	TRBV28	-	TRBJ1-2	CASSLKVSNYGYTF	TGTGCCAGCAGTTTAAAAGTAAGCAACTATGGCTACACCTTC
13	-	TRBV6-1	-	TRBJ1-2	CASSEGGAWGYTF	TGTGCCAGCAGTGAGGGGGGGGCCTGGGGCTACACCTTC
15	once	TRBV7-2	TRBD2	TRBJ2-1	CASSRLAGADNEQFF	TGTGCCAGCAGCCGACTCGCGGGAGCTGACAATGAGCAGTTCTTC
15	-	TRBV6-5	TRBD1	TRBJ2-7	CATDNGGTGTREQYF	TGTGCCACCGACAACGGCGGGACAGGGACTCGCGAGCAGTACTTC
14	-	TRBV9	-	TRBJ2-5	CASMVRRGQETQYF	TGTGCCAGCATGGTAAGGCGGGGACAAGAGACCCAGTACTTC
12	few	TRBV30	-	TRBJ2-2	CAWSLFEWELFF	TGTGCCTGGAGTTTGTTTGAGTGGGAGCTGTTTTTT